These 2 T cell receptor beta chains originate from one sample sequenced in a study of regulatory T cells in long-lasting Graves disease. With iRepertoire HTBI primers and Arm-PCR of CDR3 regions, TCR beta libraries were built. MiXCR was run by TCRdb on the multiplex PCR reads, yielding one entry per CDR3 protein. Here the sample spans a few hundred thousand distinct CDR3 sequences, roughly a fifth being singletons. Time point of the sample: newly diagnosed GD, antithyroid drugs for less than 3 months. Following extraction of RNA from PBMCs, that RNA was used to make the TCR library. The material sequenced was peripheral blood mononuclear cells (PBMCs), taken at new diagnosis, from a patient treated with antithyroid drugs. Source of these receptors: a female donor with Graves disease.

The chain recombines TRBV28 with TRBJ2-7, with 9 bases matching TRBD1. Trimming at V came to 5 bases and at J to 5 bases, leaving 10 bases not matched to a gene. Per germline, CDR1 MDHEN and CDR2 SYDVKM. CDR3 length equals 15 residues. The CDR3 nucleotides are TGTGCCAGCAGTCCCACCGGGACAGGGTCCCACGAGCAGTACTTC. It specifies CASSPTGTGSHEQYF.

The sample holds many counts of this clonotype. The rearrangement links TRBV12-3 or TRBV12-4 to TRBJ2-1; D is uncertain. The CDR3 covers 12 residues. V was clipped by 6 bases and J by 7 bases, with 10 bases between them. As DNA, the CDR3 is TGTGCCAGCAGCCCCAGCGCTAATGAGCAGTTCTTC. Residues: CASSPSANEQFF.